This is a list of T cell receptor beta chains from one sample in a study of CD8 T cell repertoires and HIV-1 epitope variants. Only in-frame clones appear in the TCRdb table, and some are missing; sequencing was by immunoSEQ multiplex PCR. The sample lists 4,000 to 5,500 clones, about 66% occurring once. Their target antigens are unknown. Input material: cultured CD8+ T cells derived from PBMCs. These receptors all come from a male donor with HIV. The CDR3 runs from the conserved cysteine through the conserved F or W. A D gene is named only where the DNA matches it firmly. Size tells how often a clone was seen (once, few, many) or the class of an expanded clone, and some rows leave it out.

J: TRBJ2-1
D: NA
V: TRBV21-1
size: NA
DNA: TGTGCCAGCAGCAAGGAGGGTCTCTCCTACAATGAGCAGTTCTTC
CDR3: CASSKEGLSYNEQFF

J: TRBJ2-7
D: TRBD1
V: TRBV5-4
size: NA
DNA: TGTGCCAGCAGCAGGACAGGGGGCCTCTCCTACGAGCAGTACTTC
CDR3: CASSRTGGLSYEQYF

J: TRBJ1-1
D: TRBD1
V: TRBV5-4
size: NA
DNA: TGTGCCAGCAGGGTAGACAGGGGGCAAGGTGAAGCTTTCTTT
CDR3: CASRVDRGQGEAFF

J: TRBJ2-7
D: TRBD1
V: TRBV7-9
size: few
DNA: TGTGCCAGCAGCTTCGCCGCCGAGACAGGGGCGGGGGAGCAGTACTTC
CDR3: CASSFAAETGAGEQYF

J: TRBJ2-1
D: TRBD1
V: TRBV7-9
size: once
DNA: TGTGCCAGCAGCCTTGGACAGGCTCCTGAGCAGTTCTTC
CDR3: CASSLGQAPEQFF

J: TRBJ2-7
D: TRBD2
V: TRBV2
size: NA
DNA: TGTGCCAGCAGTCCCCGCGGGGGAGGGTACGAGCAGTACTTC
CDR3: CASSPRGGGYEQYF

J: TRBJ1-1
D: TRBD1
V: TRBV5-5
size: few
DNA: TGTGCCAGCAGTCGGACAGGGGACACTGAAGCTTTCTTT
CDR3: CASSRTGDTEAFF

J: TRBJ1-2
D: NA
V: TRBV28
size: NA
DNA: TGTGCCAGCAGTGACAGTCTCTATGGCTACACCTTC
CDR3: CASSDSLYGYTF

J: TRBJ2-5
D: NA
V: TRBV5-6
size: NA
DNA: TGTGCCAGCAGCCTCGGGGCGCAAGAGACCCAGTACTTC
CDR3: CASSLGAQETQYF

J: TRBJ2-7
D: NA
V: TRBV28
size: few
DNA: TGTGCCAACGCAGGGTCAAACTACGAGCAGTACTTC
CDR3: CANAGSNYEQYF

J: TRBJ2-1
D: TRBD2
V: TRBV28
size: NA
DNA: TGTGCCAGCAGTTTGCGCGGGAGGGGATACAATGAGCAGTTCTTC
CDR3: CASSLRGRGYNEQFF

J: TRBJ1-1
D: NA
V: TRBV9
size: NA
DNA: TGTGCCAGCAGCTCGGTCGGGGGGCGAGGGAACACTGAAGCTTTCTTT
CDR3: CASSSVGGRGNTEAFF

J: TRBJ1-2
D: TRBD1
V: TRBV30
size: few
DNA: TGTGCCCCTACAGGGGGGTCCTTCTATGGCTACACCTTC
CDR3: CAPTGGSFYGYTF

J: TRBJ1-1
D: TRBD1
V: TRBV27
size: NA
DNA: TGTGCCAGCAGTACAAGGACAGGGGGCACTGAAGCTTTCTTT
CDR3: CASSTRTGGTEAFF

J: TRBJ2-5
D: NA
V: TRBV5-8
size: once
DNA: TGTGCCAGCAGCTTTATGAGCGGTCGGGAGACCCAGTACTTC
CDR3: CASSFMSGRETQYF

J: TRBJ2-7
D: TRBD2
V: TRBV4-1
size: large
DNA: TGCGCCAGCAGCCAAGGGACTAGCAACGAGCAGTACTTC
CDR3: CASSQGTSNEQYF

J: TRBJ1-5
D: NA
V: TRBV2
size: few
DNA: TGTGCCAGCAGCCCGAACAGGTTACAACAGCCCCAGCATTTT
CDR3: CASSPNRLQQPQHF

J: TRBJ2-2
D: TRBD1
V: TRBV7-9
size: NA
DNA: TGTGCCAGCAGCTTAGCGCATACGGGACAGTTCACCGGGGAGCTGTTTTTT
CDR3: CASSLAHTGQFTGELFF

J: TRBJ1-2
D: NA
V: TRBV19
size: few
DNA: TGTGCCAGTAGTATCGCGCTCTCGGCTGGCTACACCTTC
CDR3: CASSIALSAGYTF

J: TRBJ2-1
D: TRBD1
V: TRBV11-2
size: NA
DNA: TGTGCCAGCAGCTTAGTCAGGGGGATTTTAAATGAGCAGTTCTTC
CDR3: CASSLVRGILNEQFF

J: TRBJ1-4
D: NA
V: TRBV5-1
size: NA
DNA: TGCGCCAGCAGCTTGGACGGACGAACGGGAGGAGGGAACGGGTTGGAAAAACTGTTTTTT
CDR3: CASSLDGRTGGGNGLEKLFF

J: TRBJ2-6
D: NA
V: TRBV10-3
size: NA
DNA: TGTGCCATCCCTAGTCCCCCTTCCGCAGGGGCCAACGTCCTGACTTTC
CDR3: CAIPSPPSAGANVLTF

J: TRBJ2-1
D: TRBD2
V: TRBV7-9
size: NA
DNA: TGTGCCAGCAGCTTAGGGACTAGCGGTATCAATGAGCAGTTCTTC
CDR3: CASSLGTSGINEQFF

J: TRBJ2-5
D: TRBD2
V: TRBV7-6
size: few
DNA: TGTGCCAGCAGCTACTTACCGGGGGGACTAGCGGGGTCAGAGACCCAGTACTTC
CDR3: CASSYLPGGLAGSETQYF

J: TRBJ2-1
D: TRBD1
V: TRBV27
size: once
DNA: TGTGCCAGCAGTCCCTCCGGGACAGGGTACAATGAGCAGTTCTTC
CDR3: CASSPSGTGYNEQFF

J: TRBJ2-3
D: NA
V: TRBV7-6
size: NA
DNA: TGTGCCAGCAGCTCGCTGGGCACAGATACGCAGTATTTT
CDR3: CASSSLGTDTQYF

J: TRBJ1-5
D: NA
V: TRBV27
size: NA
DNA: TGTGCCAGCAGTACCGCCCTTGGGTTCCCCAATCAGCCCCAGCATTTT
CDR3: CASSTALGFPNQPQHF